The present T cell receptor (beta chain) was sequenced within a study of blood T cells in healthy people across ages. This clonotype has more than one count but fewer than ten. PCR was performed a second time for roughly 7 to 11 cycles using a sample-barcoded 5' primer and a J-beta primer mix. Via MiXCR, TCRdb re-called the 5' RACE reads, giving one row per CDR3 protein. The table lists roughly 830,000 distinct CDR3 sequences, less than 80% of them singletons. Between the trimmed V and J ends, which lost 2 bases and 4 bases, there was a span of 5 bases. The CDR3 consists of 11 residues. The germline gives CDR1 SQVTM, CDR2 ANQGSEA.

The clonotype comes from a man under 40 in good health. Material for sequencing was blood. This chain uses TRBV29-1 with TRBJ1-2; perhaps TRBD1 as D (5 bases). CDR3 in DNA: TGCAGCGTTGAAACAGGCTATGGCTACACCTTC. Translated, it gives CSVETGYGYTF.